The 8 T cell receptor beta chains presented below share a single source sample, sequenced in a study of human T cells and chemical hapten exposure (dated by TCRdb to about 2021). The sample's time point label is to be understood as: patch test 1, 2 weeks after DPC sensitization. This specimen's treatment or condition label, per the study, means: therapeutic diphenylcyclopropenone sensitization with weekly scalp DPC. Library preparation employed RACE. Sequencing took place on a NextSeq 500. Starting from the raw public reads, TCRdb applied fastp trimming at Q25, assembled clones with MiXCR and retained in-frame beta chains. Entries are consolidated by CDR3 protein sequence, retaining the most common genes and DNA. The sample table shows around 110,000 distinct CDR3 sequences, and 12% are seen once. Of the sample, 1.3% to 1.5% falls within the top ten clones. Sequenced here: whole blood, sampled in connection with sensitization to the hapten diphenylcyclopropenone (DPC). Source of these receptors: a woman in her forties or fifties with alopecia areata. Some clones in this sample may be carry-over from other donors' samples.

The sample holds many counts of this clonotype. The chain is built from TRBV12-3 or TRBV12-4 and TRBJ1-6, with D tentatively TRBD1 (6 bases). The CDR3 is made up of 14 amino acids. V was pared by 5 bases and J by 9 bases, with 14 bases between. CDR3 amino acids: CASSPAGAGSPLHF. The CDR3, as DNA: TGTGCCAGCAGTCCGGCAGGGGCAGGTTCACCCCTCCACTTT.

Comment on this clonotype: Its ends do not fully match the called genes, so a read error is possible. The chain has TRBV12-3 or TRBV12-4 and TRBJ2-3; D call uncertain. The CDR3 is made up of 12 amino acids. The CDR3 DNA follows: TGTGCCAGCAGTTTTGCGCAGGAGCTGGTTGAATTC. As protein: CASSFAQELVEF.

V is TRBV24-1 and J is TRBJ2-2; D may correspond to TRBD1 or TRBD2 (5 bases each). The CDR3 is 15 amino acids. The V end was cut by 6 bases, the J end by 6 bases, with 16 bases between. Germline CDR1 KGHDR, CDR2 SFDVKD. In DNA form, the CDR3 reads TGTGCCACCAGTTTATACGGTGGGGACGCCGGGGAGCTGTTTTTT. Protein sequence: CATSLYGGDAGELFF.

In its sample, this clonotype was seen a few times. The rearrangement links TRBV28 to TRBJ1-1; TRBD1 matches 9 bases. The V gene end was trimmed by 0 bases and the J gene end by 3 bases; junction bases not matched to a gene: 11. CDR3 length equals 18 residues. From germline, CDR1 is MDHEN and CDR2 SYDVKM. CDR3 sequence: CASSLWSGTGGMDTEAFF. DNA of the CDR3: TGTGCCAGCAGTTTATGGTCGGGAACAGGGGGCATGGACACTGAAGCTTTCTTT.

This clonotype appeared many times. This chain uses TRBV6-6 with TRBJ1-6; D gene unclear. The CDR3 spans 17 residues. The germline V gene encodes CDR1 MNHNY and CDR2 SVGAGI (reference sequence). The ends were cut back, 0 bases at V and 6 bases at J, with 15 bases in the middle. The CDR3 reads CASSYSKEASFNSPLHF. The CDR3 DNA reads as TGTGCCAGCAGTTACTCGAAGGAGGCCAGTTTTAATTCACCCCTCCACTTT.

This clonotype was counted only a few times. J is TRBJ1-1 and V is TRBV5-1; TRBD1 is a possible D gene (6 bases). The CDR3 is 15 residues long. Germline loops: CDR1 SGHRS, CDR2 YFSETQ. V was pared by 4 bases and J by 1 base, with 14 bases between. CDR3 in amino acids: CASSPWTATNTEAFF. The CDR3 DNA sequence: TGCGCCAGCAGCCCCTGGACAGCGACGAACACTGAAGCTTTCTTT.

This clonotype was counted many times. V and J are TRBV6-5 and TRBJ2-7; 9 nucleotides align to TRBD1. Trimming at V came to 6 bases and at J to 2 bases, leaving 8 bases not matched to a gene. This CDR3 region has 15 residues. Germline CDR1 MNHEY, CDR2 SVGAGI. CDR3 in amino acids: CASSRDRDHTYEQYF. Written as DNA, the CDR3 is TGTGCCAGCAGCCGGGACAGGGATCATACCTACGAGCAGTACTTC.

The J gene is TRBJ2-3, the V gene TRBV5-1, with unresolved D. With 0 bases removed from V and 5 bases from J, the gap between germline ends came to 13 bases. Germline CDR1 and CDR2: SGHRS and YFSETQ. The length of the CDR3 is 15 residues. CDR3 loop: CASSLALANQDTQYF. CDR3 in DNA: TGCGCCAGCAGCTTGGCCTTGGCCAACCAAGATACGCAGTATTTT.